The TCR beta chain under discussion was sequenced for a study of T-cell memory formation after mild COVID-19. Looking at the study overall: TCR clusters largely stayed donor specific.

There are a few counts of this clonotype. Its target is not known. There are 17 residues in the CDR3. V was cut by 6 bases and J by 0 bases, with 18 bases left in between. Study outcomes and limitations: Shrinking CD4+ clones were chiefly CM and EM; CD8+ ones were chiefly EMRA. A second wave expanding day 15 to 37 was CD4+-biased; contracting clones were balanced. The study detected some responding clones in pre-infection memory, suggesting cross-reactive memory joined.

One entry per CDR3 protein, called by TCRdb with MiXCR from the 5' RACE reads. Here the sample spans 550,000 to 600,000 distinct CDR3 sequences, 15% to 20% being singletons. Sequenced: PBMCs or a T cell subset sorted from them (not recorded which). The sequence came from an adult woman who had mild COVID-19 (a few samples of this study predate the infection). Cell type and time point are not known. V is TRBV12-3 or TRBV12-4 and J is TRBJ1-5, with D hard to call. The CDR3 DNA sequence: TGTGCCAGCAGCCGAGGGTCGGGTCCCTATAGCAATCAGCCCCAGCATTTT. It translates to CASSRGSGPYSNQPQHF.